Each of the 2 T cell receptor beta chains below was sequenced from the same sample in a study of identical twins. TCRdb called the 5' RACE reads again in MiXCR, with one record for every CDR3 protein. Here the sample spans approximately 260,000 distinct CDR3 sequences, roughly 8.7% being singletons. This same sample was also part of a study on yellow fever vaccine responses in identical twins.

The sequenced material came from CD8+ T cells sorted from blood. The receptor set was obtained from a woman aged 18-35 years in good health.

This rearrangement joins TRBV9 to TRBJ2-7; 7 bases are shared with TRBD2. This CDR3 is 15 amino acids long. The V segment lost 0 bases and the J segment 6 bases; nucleotides outside the gene matches: 9. The germline V gene encodes CDR1 SGDLS and CDR2 YYNGEE. Here the CDR3 reads CASSVAGGLVGEQYF. The DNA for the CDR3 is TGTGCCAGCAGCGTAGCGGGAGGTTTGGTGGGCGAGCAGTACTTC. Variable domain in full (rest from reference TRBV9 and TRBJ2-7): DSGVTQTPKHLITATGQRVTLRCSPRSGDLSVYWYQQSLDQGLQFLIQYYNGEERAKGNILERFSAQQFPDLHSELNLSSLELGDSALYFCASSVAGGLVGEQYFGPGTRLTVT.

The table lists this clonotype with many counts. V usage is TRBV7-6 and J usage is TRBJ2-1, with 8 positions matching TRBD1. The CDR3 totals 17 residues. Germline-derived CDR1 and CDR2 are SGHVS and FNYEAQ. V dropped 1 base and J dropped 8; count of bases not matched to a gene: 13. The DNA for the CDR3 is TGTGCCAGCAGCTTAGTAAGGTTCAGGGGGCACATCGATGAGCAGTTCTTC. Residues: CASSLVRFRGHIDEQFF.